This T cell receptor (beta chain) was profiled in a study of blood T cell repertoires in COVID-19. For the study at large: Donors in the United States, Italy and Spain gave samples during acute or convalescent COVID-19. PBMCs, B-cell-depleted T cells, or T cells were the source of the cDNA or gDNA that made up the material.

Losses at the gene ends were 1 base for V and 2 bases for J; bases not matched to a gene: 8. The CDR3 extends over 16 amino acids. From germline, CDR1 is LNHDA and CDR2 SQIVND (reference sequence). This clone has only one observation. Original processing methods: Amplifying reference gene primers gave estimates of nucleated cell counts. Repertoires were generated with immunoSEQ multiplex PCR, while TCRdb's copy carries only in-frame clones and drops some. From that table come the V and J calls and clone size; the DNA was used to work out D and trimming. This table holds approximately 170,000 clones, around 84% found once.

The sample taken for sequencing was PBMCs or T cells enriched from blood (not recorded which). The sequence derives from a man between 40 and 49 years old who had recovered from COVID-19. The chain couples TRBV19 to TRBJ2-7; 7 nucleotides agree with TRBD1. The CDR3 region is CASSIALLGQTYEQYF. For the CDR3, the DNA is TGTGCCAGTAGTATAGCCCTCCTGGGACAGACCTACGAGCAGTACTTC.